This TCR beta chain was recovered during a study of cytotoxic CD8 clonotypes in ibrutinib-treated CLL. Study background: Included were 11 relapsed/refractory and roughly 15 treatment-naive patients, of whom 17 were IGHV unmutated. Across samples, productive templates numbered about 280,000 and productive rearrangements reached around 98,000 on average.

Study conclusions and caveats: The clonality rise at ibrutinib response reflected private clonotype expansion. Baseline clonality exceeded age-matched healthy donors and tracked circulating CD8+ T-cell counts.

Comment on this clone: What it binds is unknown.

Method: immunoSEQ multiplex PCR; TCRdb's copy keeps in-frame clones and lacks some. The sample contains tens of thousands of clones, about nine tenths of which appear only once. The sequence derives from a human donor with chronic lymphocytic leukemia. Sequencing used PBMCs, obtained after 12 months of ibrutinib treatment.

CDR3 sequence (DNA): TGCGCCAGCAGCCAAGGACTAGCGGAACCTCCTGAGACCCAGTACTTC. This codes for CASSQGLAEPPETQYF. The rearrangement links TRBV4-1 to TRBJ2-5, with 9 bases aligning to TRBD2. With 1 base clipped from V and 5 bases from J, the junction kept 8 bases outside the gene matches. Germline CDR1 and CDR2: MGHRA and YSYEKL. CDR3 size: 16 residues.